The rows below give T cell receptor beta chains drawn from one sample of a study of T-cell reconstitution after alpha-beta-depleted transplantation in children. Using its own MiXCR run on the PCR reads, TCRdb lists one record per CDR3 protein. In the table there are around 93,000 distinct CDR3 sequences, approximately 9.2% of which are singletons. The specimen was PBMCs from the stem cell graft donor, collected from the stem cell graft. The source of these receptors is a human donor who donated a stem cell graft to a child with congenital amegakaryocytic thrombocytopenia. CDR3s include the opening cysteine and the closing phenylalanine or tryptophan. D genes are given only for firm matches. A row's size may be missing; if present it is once, few, many or a size class.

>many|TRBV27|-|TRBJ2-7
TGTGCCAGCAGTTTATCGTGGGCTAGCGTTTCCTACGAGCAGTACTTC
CASSLSWASVSYEQYF
>many|TRBV7-2|-|TRBJ2-7
TGTGCCAGCAGCTTATGGCAAACCTACGAGCAGTACTTC
CASSLWQTYEQYF
>many|TRBV20-1|-|TRBJ2-3
TGCAGTGCCAGGGATGATACGCAGTATTTT
CSARDDTQYF
>many|TRBV6-5|-|TRBJ2-2
TGTGCCAGCAAAGGAGGGCAGGGCGCCACCGGGGAGCTGTTTTTT
CASKGGQGATGELFF
>many|TRBV5-1|-|TRBJ1-2
TGCGCCAGCAGCTTGGCTTCAGGGAGGTATGGCTACACCTTC
CASSLASGRYGYTF
>few|TRBV7-2|-|TRBJ2-7
TGTGCCAGCAGCGGGTTACCCGGGACTTCCTACGAGCAGTACTTC
CASSGLPGTSYEQYF
>many|TRBV6-1|TRBD2|TRBJ2-1
TGTGCGTCGGGGCTAGCGGCGTACAATGAGCAGTTCTTC
CASGLAAYNEQFF
>many|TRBV20-1|-|TRBJ1-2
TGCAGTGCTGACACGGGTACTATGAACTATGGCTACACCTTC
CSADTGTMNYGYTF
>many|TRBV5-1|TRBD2|TRBJ2-1
TGCGCCAGCAGCTTGAGTCTAGCGGGAGTGGTGGGACACAATGAGCAGTTCTTC
CASSLSLAGVVGHNEQFF
>many|TRBV7-2|-|TRBJ1-3
TGTGCCAGCAGCTCGGACTTCTACTCTGGAAACACCATATATTTT
CASSSDFYSGNTIYF
>many|TRBV24-1|TRBD2|TRBJ2-1
TGTGCCACCAGTGATGGACTAGCGGGAGGTCATGAGCAGTTCTTC
CATSDGLAGGHEQFF
>many|TRBV7-3|-|TRBJ2-3
TGTGCCAGCAGCTTTCGGCAGGGCACAGATACGCAGTATTTT
CASSFRQGTDTQYF
>many|TRBV24-1|TRBD2|TRBJ2-1
TGTGCCACCAGTGACTCGAGCGGGGGTGAATACAATGAGCAGTTCTTC
CATSDSSGGEYNEQFF
>many|TRBV12-3/TRBV12-4|-|TRBJ1-5
TGTGCCAGCAGCCGCGCAGAAGATAGCAATCAGCCCCAGCATTTT
CASSRAEDSNQPQHF
>many|TRBV7-3|-|TRBJ1-1
TGTGCCAGCAGCTTGGGGGCGCCGGGATATGCAACTGAAGCTTTCTTT
CASSLGAPGYATEAFF
>-|TRBV4-3|-|TRBJ1-2
TGCGCCAGCAGCCAAGATCCTATTAGGGGAAACTATGGCTACACCTTC
CASSQDPIRGNYGYTF
>many|TRBV28|TRBD1|TRBJ2-2
TGTGCCAGCAGTTTTGTGGACAGGGGGCTTGACGGGGAGCTGTTTTTT
CASSFVDRGLDGELFF
>-|TRBV12-3/TRBV12-4|-|TRBJ1-5
TGTGCCAGCAGTTTAACCGGGGGCTATAGCAATCAGCCCCAGCATTTT
CASSLTGGYSNQPQHF
>many|TRBV28|-|TRBJ1-2
TGTGCCAGCAGTCAACGACAGGATGGCTACACCTTC
CASSQRQDGYTF
>many|TRBV20-1|-|TRBJ2-3
TGCAGTCCTGCCGACTTCAGCACAGATACGCAGTATTTT
CSPADFSTDTQYF
>many|TRBV28|-|TRBJ2-5
TGTGCCAGCAGCCCCCTCATCCAAGAGACCCAGTACTTC
CASSPLIQETQYF
>many|TRBV5-5|-|TRBJ2-1
TGTGCCAGCAGTGTGGGTATCTTGGCTTCCTACAATGAGCAGTTCTTC
CASSVGILASYNEQFF
>many|TRBV4-3|-|TRBJ2-1
TGCGCCAGCAGCCAAGCTCTACCGGGTGACGGGGGCAATGAGCAGTTCTTC
CASSQALPGDGGNEQFF
>medium-sized|TRBV3-1|-|TRBJ1-5
TGTGCCAGCAGTAAGGTGGGTTTTCAGCCCCAGCATTTT
CASSKVGFQPQHF
>many|TRBV7-9|-|TRBJ1-2
TGTGCCAGCAGCCTCTTCGCACGGAACGATGGCTACACCTTC
CASSLFARNDGYTF
>many|TRBV12-3/TRBV12-4|-|TRBJ2-3
TGTGCCAGCAGGTGGGGGGCTAGCACAGATACGCAGTATTTT
CASRWGASTDTQYF
>few|TRBV7-2|-|TRBJ1-2
TGTGCCAGCAGCTTAGTATCTTTTCAGGCAGATGGCTACACCTTC
CASSLVSFQADGYTF
>many|TRBV3-1|-|TRBJ2-5
TGTGCCAGCAGCACACGGGACGGACCGGGACTTAAAACGGGAAACTTC
CASSTRDGPGLKTGNF
>many|TRBV20-1|TRBD2|TRBJ2-3
TGCAGTGCTAGAAGTGGAAGCGGGAGCTCAGATACGCAGTATTTT
CSARSGSGSSDTQYF
>many|TRBV7-6|-|TRBJ2-5
TGTGCCAGCAGCCCAGGAGGGACCCAAGAGACCCAGTACTTC
CASSPGGTQETQYF
>few|TRBV30|-|TRBJ1-1
TGTGCCTGGACAGCGGCCACTGAAGCTTTCTTT
CAWTAATEAFF
>many|TRBV5-6|-|TRBJ2-5
TGTGCCAGCAGCTTCACGGAGACCCAGTACTTC
CASSFTETQYF